The 6 T cell receptor beta chains presented below share a single source sample, sequenced in a study of tumor-infiltrating lymphocytes in localized non-small cell lung cancer. The repertoire was sequenced with immunoSEQ multiplex PCR; TCRdb's copy has only in-frame clones and lacks some. The table shows around 15,000 clones, with 80% occurring only once. Sequenced input: uninvolved lung tissue not adjacent to the tumor. The receptors shown here come from a human donor with non-small cell lung cancer.

Here the CDR3 DNA reads TGCAGCGTTGAAAGGGGGGGCACAGATACGCAGTATTTT. Protein sequence: CSVERGGTDTQYF. The J gene is TRBJ2-3, the V gene TRBV29-1, with D perhaps assigned TRBD1 or TRBD2 (6 bases each). CDR3 length: 13 residues. Germline CDR1 SQVTM, CDR2 ANQGSEA. The V end lost 2 bases, the J end lost 1 base, and 7 bases lay between the germline ends.

The rearrangement joins TRBV27 to TRBJ2-7; 9 bases are shared with TRBD1. CDR3 length: 12 residues. J was trimmed by 5 bases and V by 10 bases; bases with no gene match: 6. CDR1 and CDR2 from the germline V gene are MNHEY and SMNVEV (reference sequence). The CDR3 sequence is CATSDRGHEQYF. The CDR3 DNA reads TGTGCCACCTCGGACAGGGGCCACGAGCAGTACTTC.

This clone was detected once. The CDR3 sequence: CASSLGGGHPGYTF. In nucleotides, the CDR3 is TGCGCCAGCAGCTTGGGAGGGGGTCATCCTGGCTACACCTTC. V is TRBV5-1 and J is TRBJ1-2; D perhaps matches TRBD1 (6 bases). This CDR3 region has 14 residues. Germline V gene data show CDR1 as SGHRS and CDR2 as YFSETQ. Trimming took off 0 bases at V and 7 bases at J, with 13 bases between the two ends.

This chain uses TRBV5-1 with TRBJ2-7; no firm D call. Germline V gene lookup returns CDR1 SGHRS and CDR2 YFSETQ. CDR3 length: 12 amino acids. Trimming took off 3 bases at V and 3 bases at J, with 7 bases between the two ends. The CDR3 region is CASSSQLYEQYF. CDR3 nucleotide sequence: TGCGCCAGCAGCTCCCAGCTCTACGAGCAGTACTTC. Full variable domain (rest looked up from reference TRBV5-1 and TRBJ2-7): KAGVTQTPRYLIKTRGQQVTLSCSPISGHRSVSWYQQTPGQGLQFLFEYFSETQRNKGNFPGRFSGRQFSNSRSEMNVSTLELGDSALYLCASSSQLYEQYFGPGTRLTVT.

The CDR3 coding sequence is TGTGCCAGCAGCTTTAACAGGAGGGTGGGAGGGGCCAACGTCCTGACTTTC. It specifies CASSFNRRVGGANVLTF. The J gene is TRBJ2-6, the V gene TRBV5-6, with a possible D match to TRBD2 (6 bases). Germline CDR1 SGHDT, CDR2 YYEEEE. V dropped 2 bases and J dropped 4 bases, with 16 bases sitting between them. The CDR3 contains 17 residues.

The chain combines TRBV5-1 with TRBJ1-1; D ambiguous. V lost 0 bases and J 1 base, leaving 13 bases between the germline ends. Germline V gene sequence: CDR1 SGHRS, CDR2 YFSETQ. The CDR3 contains 16 residues. The CDR3, as DNA: TGCGCCAGCAGCTTGGAGGCATGGTCGGGGAACACTGAAGCTTTCTTT. Its protein is CASSLEAWSGNTEAFF.